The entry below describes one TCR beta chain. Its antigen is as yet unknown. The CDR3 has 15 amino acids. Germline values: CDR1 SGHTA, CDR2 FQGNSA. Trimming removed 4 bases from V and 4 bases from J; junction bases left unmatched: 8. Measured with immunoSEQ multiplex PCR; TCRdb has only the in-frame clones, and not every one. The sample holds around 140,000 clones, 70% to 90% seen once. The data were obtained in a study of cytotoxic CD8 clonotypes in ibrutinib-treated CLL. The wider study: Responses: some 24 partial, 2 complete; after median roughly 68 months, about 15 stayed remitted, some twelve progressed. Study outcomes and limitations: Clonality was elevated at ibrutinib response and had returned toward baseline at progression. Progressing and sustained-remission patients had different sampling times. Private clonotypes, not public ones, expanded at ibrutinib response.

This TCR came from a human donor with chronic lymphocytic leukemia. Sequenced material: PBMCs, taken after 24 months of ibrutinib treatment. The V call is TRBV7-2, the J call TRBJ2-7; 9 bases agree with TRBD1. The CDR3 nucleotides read TGTGCCAGCAGCTCCGGGACAGGGAATAATTACGAGCAGTACTTC. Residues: CASSSGTGNNYEQYF.